This TCR beta chain comes out of a study of beta chain features in type 1 diabetes. Study details: About 110,000,000 sorted cells were examined across all samples.

The V end lost 0 bases, the J end lost 5 bases, and 17 bases lay between the germline ends. This CDR3 has 17 amino acids. The germline gives CDR1 MGHRA, CDR2 YSYEKL. For this clone: What it binds is not known.

Study-wide results and caveats: Among all four CD4+ subsets, Type 1 diabetes patients had TCRB CDR3s that were moderately but significantly shorter. These data did not resolve whether HLA type affects TCRB rearrangement.

All of the isolated RNA was reverse transcribed, so expressed TCRB transcripts were sequenced. Some clones are missing from TCRdb's copy, which holds only in-frame ones; the method was immunoSEQ multiplex PCR. The data contain 600,000 or so clones, around 15% of them singletons. Sequenced: naive CD4+ T cells from blood. The chain carries TRBV4-1 and TRBJ2-1; TRBD1 might be the D (5 bases). The receptor was derived from a man younger than 35 with type 1 diabetes. CDR3 DNA: TGCGCCAGCAGCCAAGATGTCGCGGCAGGGTGGGACAATGAGCAGTTCTTC. Translation gives CASSQDVAAGWDNEQFF.